A selection of T cell receptor beta chains follows, all from one sample in a study of T cell changes during pregnancy in multiple sclerosis. Here immunoSEQ multiplex PCR was the method, and the copy in TCRdb shows in-frame clones only, minus some. The table lists about 120,000 clones, under 95% of them singletons. The sample here was peripheral blood, taken before pregnancy. The origin of the receptors is a female donor with multiple sclerosis, enrolled in a pregnancy study. Each CDR3 is given with its conserved first and last residue. A D gene is named only where the DNA matches it firmly. Clone size, where shown, is once, few, many, or a class for clones that have expanded.

clone size,V gene,D gene,J gene,CDR3 protein,CDR3 DNA
-,TRBV27,-,TRBJ2-7,CASSSMRQAGSYEQYF,TGTGCCAGCAGTTCTATGCGACAGGCGGGTTCCTACGAGCAGTACTTC
-,TRBV19,TRBD1,TRBJ1-4,CASSVGTGWSEKLFF,TGTGCCAGTAGTGTCGGGACAGGGTGGTCAGAAAAACTGTTTTTT
few,TRBV5-1,-,TRBJ1-6,CASSSQGSSYNSPLHF,TGCGCCAGCAGCTCTCAGGGAAGCTCCTATAATTCACCCCTCCACTTT
-,TRBV25-1,-,TRBJ1-4,CASRQVWGDEKLFF,TGTGCCAGCAGACAGGTTTGGGGCGATGAAAAACTGTTTTTT
few,TRBV6-1,-,TRBJ1-2,CALRGGSGYTF,TGTGCCCTCCGTGGGGGCAGCGGCTACACCTTC
-,TRBV6-5,-,TRBJ2-5,CASSYLETQYF,TGTGCCAGCAGTTATCTAGAGACCCAGTACTTC
-,TRBV7-8,-,TRBJ1-5,CASSFGGVDQPQHF,TGTGCCAGCAGCTTCGGAGGGGTAGATCAGCCCCAGCATTTT
-,TRBV2,-,TRBJ2-7,CASRPGDAFGEQYF,TGTGCCAGCAGGCCGGGGGACGCATTCGGCGAGCAGTACTTC
-,TRBV19,-,TRBJ2-7,CVPGHISYEQYF,TGTGTCCCGGGACACATCTCCTACGAGCAGTACTTC
-,TRBV27,-,TRBJ2-3,CASSLTGLPDTQYF,TGTGCCAGCAGTTTAACGGGACTCCCAGATACGCAGTATTTT
-,TRBV10-2,-,TRBJ1-3,CASSESPGSSGNTIYF,TGCGCCAGCAGTGAGTCCCCGGGGAGCTCTGGAAACACCATATATTTT
once,TRBV9,-,TRBJ2-3,CASSVLSREDTDTQYF,TGTGCCAGCAGCGTCCTATCGCGGGAAGACACAGATACGCAGTATTTT
once,TRBV7-9,-,TRBJ1-4,CASSPGGEKLFF,TGTGCCAGCAGCCCCGGTGGTGAAAAACTGTTTTTT
-,TRBV28,TRBD2,TRBJ2-6,CASSSGGKSGANVLTF,TGTGCCAGCAGTTCGGGAGGGAAGTCTGGGGCCAACGTCCTGACTTTC
-,TRBV19,TRBD1,TRBJ1-5,CASSVRQGGSQPQHF,TGTGCCAGTAGTGTCCGACAGGGAGGCAGTCAGCCCCAGCATTTT